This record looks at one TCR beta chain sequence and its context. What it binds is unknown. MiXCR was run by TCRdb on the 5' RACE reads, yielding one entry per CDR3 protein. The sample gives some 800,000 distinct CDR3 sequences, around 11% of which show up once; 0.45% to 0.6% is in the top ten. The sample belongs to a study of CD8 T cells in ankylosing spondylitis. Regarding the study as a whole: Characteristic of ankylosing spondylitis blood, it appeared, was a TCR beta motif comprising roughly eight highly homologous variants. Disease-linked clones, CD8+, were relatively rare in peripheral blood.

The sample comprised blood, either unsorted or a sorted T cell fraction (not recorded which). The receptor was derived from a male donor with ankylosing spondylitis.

CDR3 bases: TGTGCCAGCAGCACCCGGGACGGTTACACTGAAGCTTTCTTT. The encoded protein is CASSTRDGYTEAFF. This chain connects TRBV7-9 to TRBJ1-1; perhaps TRBD1 as D (5 bases). Germline V gene sequence: CDR1 SEHNR, CDR2 FQNEAQ (reference sequence). V was cut by 5 bases and J by 3 bases, with 13 bases left in between. The CDR3 spans 14 residues.